This T cell receptor (beta chain) was profiled in a study of blood T cell repertoires in COVID-19. The CDR3 runs 13 residues. The V gene's germline CDR1 is LNHDA and CDR2 SQIVND (reference sequence). Unmatched junction bases numbered 11, after V lost 10 bases and J lost 9 bases. Method: immunoSEQ multiplex PCR; TCRdb's copy keeps in-frame clones and lacks some. The table includes some 190,000 clones, about 91% detected once. Enrollees, about 18 to 90 years old, lived in 25 or so US areas. The TCR was taken from a woman aged 40 to 55 with acute COVID-19. This chain connects TRBV19 to TRBJ2-4; 8 bases line up with TRBD1. Sequenced: PBMCs or T cells enriched from blood (not recorded which). The CDR3 sequence is CATSGTGSSIQYF. CDR3 nucleotides: TGTGCCACTTCCGGGACAGGATCTTCCATTCAGTACTTC.